Below, 29 T cell receptor beta chains from the same sample are listed, as sequenced in a study of cytomegalovirus exposure and HLA in healthy donors. PCR was performed using 60 Vbeta and 13 Jbeta primers. The repertoire was sequenced with immunoSEQ multiplex PCR; TCRdb's copy has only in-frame clones and lacks some. Of roughly 200,000 clones in the sample, approximately 78% were seen once. Sequenced material: PBMCs. All receptors come from a middle-aged woman in good health and CMV-seronegative.

V and J are TRBV10-3 and TRBJ2-7; 9 bases are a match to TRBD1. Germline-derived CDR1 and CDR2 are ENHRY and SYGVKD. The V segment lost 6 bases and the J segment 1 base; nucleotides outside the gene matches: 4. The CDR3 contains 14 residues. The CDR3 spells CAIRAGTGSYEQYF. The DNA of the CDR3 is TGTGCCATCAGAGCCGGGACAGGGTCCTACGAGCAGTACTTC.

J is TRBJ2-7 and V is TRBV18, with 7 bases identical to TRBD1. This CDR3 contains 14 residues. The J segment lost 5 bases and the V segment lost 3 bases, leaving 7 bases of the junction unmatched. The germline gives CDR1 KGHSH, CDR2 LQKENI. The CDR3 loop is CASSPPDRWNEQYF. The CDR3 DNA reads as TGTGCCAGCTCACCCCCGGACAGGTGGAACGAGCAGTACTTC.

The rearrangement uses TRBV7-9 and TRBJ2-7; unclear D gene. CDR3 size: 13 residues. Trimming removed 2 bases at V and 3 bases at J, with 8 bases between. Germline CDR1 SEHNR, CDR2 FQNEAQ (reference sequence). CDR3 amino acids: CASSLTSGYEQYF. For the CDR3, the DNA is TGTGCCAGCAGCTTAACTTCAGGCTACGAGCAGTACTTC. Supplemented by reference TRBV7-9 and TRBJ2-7, the full variable domain reads DTGVSQNPRHKITKRGQNVTFRCDPISEHNRLYWYRQTLGQGPEFLTYFQNEAQLEKSRLLSDRFSAERPKGSFSTLEIQRTEQGDSAMYLCASSLTSGYEQYFGPGTRLTVT.

This sequence joins TRBV27 and TRBJ1-4; D possibly corresponds to TRBD1 (5 bases). This CDR3 spans 14 amino acids. Trimming left V 3 bases short and J 8 bases short, with 13 bases between. Germline values: CDR1 MNHEY, CDR2 SMNVEV (reference sequence). The CDR3 sequence is CASSFGGVGEKLFF. The CDR3 region has the DNA TGTGCCAGCAGTTTCGGAGGGGTAGGAGAAAAACTGTTTTTT.

This chain links TRBV5-1 with TRBJ2-3, with 8 bases that match TRBD1. Germline assignment: CDR1 SGHRS and CDR2 YFSETQ. The CDR3 contains 13 residues. V shed 5 bases, J shed 5 bases, and the junction held 4 bases outside the gene matches. The CDR3 nucleotides read TGCGCCAGCAGGCAGGGGGCTGAAGATACGCAGTATTTT. It encodes CASRQGAEDTQYF.

This chain joins TRBV30 and TRBJ2-1; D is undetermined. In germline, CDR1 is GTSNPN, CDR2 SVGIG (reference sequence). The CDR3 is 15 residues long. Trimming cost V 1 base and J 6 bases, with 16 bases left between them. As DNA, the CDR3 is TGTGCCTGGAGTGGAGGCGGTGGAGATTTCAATGAGCAGTTCTTC. It is translated as CAWSGGGGDFNEQFF.

The table lists this clone with a count of one. The rearrangement joins TRBV18 to TRBJ1-1, with TRBD1 identical over 9 bases. The CDR3 is 16 amino acids. V lost 3 bases and J lost 6; bases outside the gene matches: 11. Germline-derived CDR1 and CDR2 are KGHSH and LQKENI. The CDR3 loop is CASSPDILDRGAEAFF. The CDR3, as DNA: TGTGCCAGCTCACCCGATATCTTGGACAGGGGAGCTGAAGCTTTCTTT. The full variable domain, its missing parts supplied by reference TRBV18 and TRBJ1-1, is NAGVMQNPRHLVRRRGQEARLRCSPMKGHSHVYWYRQLPEEGLKFMVYLQKENIIDESGMPKERFSAEFPKEGPSILRIQQVVRGDSAAYFCASSPDILDRGAEAFFGQGTRLTVV.

J is TRBJ1-1 and V is TRBV19, with D unresolved. CDR1 and CDR2 from the germline V gene are LNHDA and SQIVND (reference sequence). Trimming took 4 bases from V and 1 from J, leaving 10 bases between them. This CDR3 region has 14 residues. CDR3 nucleotides: TGTGCCAGTAGTACGGGAGGTGGGAACACTGAAGCTTTCTTT. As protein: CASSTGGGNTEAFF.

This clone was detected once. This chain uses TRBV6-5 with TRBJ2-2; possible D gene TRBD1, 6 bases. CDR3 length equals 15 residues. The V and J ends lost 5 bases and 2 bases respectively, with 12 bases between them. The V gene's germline CDR1 is MNHEY and CDR2 SVGAGI. CDR3 loop: CASSLRQANTGELFF. The CDR3 nucleotides are TGTGCCAGCAGTCTTAGACAGGCTAACACCGGGGAGCTGTTTTTT.

V is TRBV19 and J is TRBJ1-4, with D tentatively TRBD1 (5 bases). The CDR3 covers 17 residues. Trimming shortened V by 6 bases and J by 0 bases, and 17 bases separated the two germline ends. CDR1 and CDR2 from the germline V gene are LNHDA and SQIVND (reference sequence). CDR3: CASSRRGGGTTNEKLFF. CDR3 sequence (DNA): TGTGCCAGTAGCCGACGGGGGGGAGGCACAACTAATGAAAAACTGTTTTTT.

This chain joins TRBV19 and TRBJ2-7; 7 bases fit TRBD2. Germline lookup yields CDR1 LNHDA and CDR2 SQIVND (reference sequence). This CDR3 comprises 15 residues. The V segment lost 5 bases and the J segment 2 bases; nucleotides outside the gene matches: 9. The CDR3 DNA reads as TGTGCCAGTAGTGCTGCCCCCGGGACTACCTACGAGCAGTACTTC. Its protein is CASSAAPGTTYEQYF.

This clone has ten or more counts. CDR3 DNA sequence: TGTGCCAGCAGCATGGCTAACGGAACAGGGCCCAATCAGCCCCAGCATTTT. Translated: CASSMANGTGPNQPQHF. The chain uses TRBV21-1 and TRBJ1-5; the table's D call of TRBD1 was not tested on the DNA. TRBV21-1 is shown as a pseudogene. CDR3 length equals 17 residues.

The chain employs TRBV2 and TRBJ2-7; 14 bases line up with TRBD2. From germline, CDR1 is SNHLY and CDR2 FYNNEI. V lost 5 bases, J lost 3 bases, and 3 bases stayed unmatched. CDR3 length: 15 residues. CDR3 sequence reads: CASSQGTSGGYEQYF. In nucleotides, the CDR3 is TGTGCCAGCAGTCAGGGGACTAGCGGGGGCTACGAGCAGTACTTC.

The chain carries TRBV5-4 and TRBJ2-5, with 8 bases matching TRBD1. V trimming: 2 bases; J trimming: 4 bases; junction bases outside the gene matches: 7. CDR1 SGHNT and CDR2 YYREEE come from the germline V gene (reference sequence). This CDR3 is 15 amino acids long. CDR3 DNA sequence: TGTGCCAGCAGCTTCCAGGGGGCCATCTTAGAGACCCAGTACTTC. It codes for CASSFQGAILETQYF.

This chain joins TRBV6-5 and TRBJ2-7; D might be TRBD1 (6 bases). V gave up 4 bases and J gave up 3 bases, with 13 bases separating them. Per the germline V gene, CDR1 is MNHEY and CDR2 is SVGAGI. The CDR3 totals 14 residues. The CDR3 protein is CASSLEPRGYEQYF. The DNA of the CDR3 is TGTGCCAGCAGTTTGGAACCCAGGGGCTACGAGCAGTACTTC.

This clone was seen only a few times. The chain couples TRBV7-8 to TRBJ2-7, with 15 bases aligning to TRBD2. CDR1 and CDR2 from the germline V gene are SGHVS and FQNEAQ. After removal of 5 bases from V and 2 bases from J, the junction contained 7 bases not matched to a gene. This CDR3 contains 17 residues. CDR3 amino acids: CASSQGLAGGTAYEQYF. In DNA form, the CDR3 reads TGTGCCAGCAGCCAGGGACTAGCGGGAGGTACCGCCTACGAGCAGTACTTC.

This clone was counted between two and nine times. J is TRBJ1-5 and V is TRBV2, with D hard to call. Germline V gene sequence: CDR1 SNHLY, CDR2 FYNNEI. CDR3 length: 13 amino acids. Deletions cut 2 bases from V and 6 bases from J, with 8 bases between. CDR3 region: CASSEFKLQPQHF. The CDR3 DNA follows: TGTGCCAGCAGTGAATTTAAACTTCAGCCCCAGCATTTT.

This chain connects TRBV27 to TRBJ2-1; 7 nucleotides match TRBD2. The CDR3 extends over 14 amino acids. Trimming took 7 bases from V and 5 from J; bases not matched to a gene: 8. Germline CDR1 and CDR2: MNHEY and SMNVEV (reference sequence). Here the CDR3 DNA reads TGTGCCAGCACCCCAGCGGGGCTACACAATGAGCAGTTCTTC. This translates into CASTPAGLHNEQFF.

The CDR3 region has the DNA TGTGCCAGCAGCTTAGTGGGGGACAGGTCCTACGAGCAGTACTTC. Translated, it gives CASSLVGDRSYEQYF. The chain has TRBV13 and TRBJ2-7; 8 positions agree with TRBD1. The CDR3 runs 15 residues. Unmatched junction bases numbered 3, after V lost 1 base and J lost 1 base. CDR1 is PRHDT and CDR2 is FYEKMQ in the germline V gene (reference sequence). Supplemented by reference TRBV13 and TRBJ2-7, the full variable domain reads AAGVIQSPRHLIKEKRETATLKCYPIPRHDTVYWYQQGPGQDPQFLISFYEKMQSDKGSIPDRFSAQQFSDYHSELNMSSLELGDSALYFCASSLVGDRSYEQYFGPGTRLTVT.

The rearrangement uses TRBV6-5 and TRBJ2-7; the D gene is possibly TRBD2 (7 bases). CDR1 is MNHEY, CDR2 SVGAGI, per germline. Between the trimmed V and J ends, which lost 2 bases and 5 bases, there was a span of 16 bases. The CDR3 totals 15 residues. As DNA, the CDR3 is TGTGCCAGCAGTTACACTCACCGGGGGGCCCACGAGCAGTACTTC. Amino acids: CASSYTHRGAHEQYF.

This clone was seen a single time. CDR3 coding DNA: TGCGCCAGCAGCGTCGAGGTCAGCGGGACCCACGAGCAGTACTTC. Protein product: CASSVEVSGTHEQYF. V gene TRBV5-1 combines with J gene TRBJ2-7, with 7 nucleotides matching TRBD2. This CDR3 contains 15 residues. J was trimmed by 5 bases and V by 4 bases; bases with no gene match: 12. Germline loops: CDR1 SGHRS, CDR2 YFSETQ.

This chain connects TRBV9 to TRBJ1-4, with a tentative D call TRBD1 (5 bases). The CDR3 contains 14 residues. Germline loops: CDR1 SGDLS, CDR2 YYNGEE. Between the trimmed V and J ends, which lost 0 bases and 4 bases, there was a span of 7 bases. CDR3: CASSVGQINEKLFF. DNA of the CDR3: TGTGCCAGCAGCGTAGGACAGATTAATGAAAAACTGTTTTTT.

This sequence joins TRBV7-2 and TRBJ2-7, with 7 bases aligning to TRBD2. The length of the CDR3 is 15 residues. V shed 1 base, J shed 4 bases, and the junction held 7 bases outside the gene matches. Germline CDR1 SGHTA, CDR2 FQGNSA. The CDR3 bases are TGTGCCAGCAGCTTAGGTTGGGGTAGCGGGTACGAGCAGTACTTC. This gives the protein CASSLGWGSGYEQYF.

This clone came up a few times. This chain links TRBV11-2 with TRBJ1-2, with 8 nucleotides matching TRBD1. The CDR3 consists of 13 residues. Unmatched junction bases numbered 8, after V lost 7 bases and J lost 7 bases. Germline assignment: CDR1 SGHAT and CDR2 FQNNGV. The CDR3 DNA reads TGTGCCAGCACCTCAGGGGGCGCAGGTGGCTACACCTTC. As protein: CASTSGGAGGYTF.

The CDR3 loop is CASRDSNNEQFF. CDR3 coding DNA: TGTGCCAGCAGAGACAGCAACAATGAGCAGTTCTTC. The chain uses TRBV5-6 and TRBJ2-1; perhaps TRBD1 as D (5 bases). This CDR3 is 12 amino acids long. Trimming removed 5 bases at V and 5 bases at J, with 8 bases between. Germline V lookup: CDR1 SGHDT, CDR2 YYEEEE.

This chain uses TRBV9 with TRBJ2-7; tentatively, D is TRBD1 (7 bases). The CDR3 extends over 12 amino acids. V lost 8 bases to trimming and J lost 2 bases, with 11 bases between them. Germline assignment: CDR1 SGDLS and CDR2 YYNGEE. As DNA, the CDR3 is TGTGCCAGGGAGGGGGCCACCTACGAGCAGTACTTC. This translates into CAREGATYEQYF.

The chain has TRBV5-1 and TRBJ2-3; 8 bases line up with TRBD2. J lost 2 bases, V lost 4 bases, and 6 bases had no gene match. The V gene's germline CDR1 is SGHRS and CDR2 YFSETQ. The length of the CDR3 is 15 residues. CDR3 in DNA: TGCGCCAGCAGCGCGGGACTAGTGCCCACAGATACGCAGTATTTT. Protein: CASSAGLVPTDTQYF.

This clone has a single count. J is TRBJ2-7 and V is TRBV9, with 8 bases that match TRBD1. V lost 1 base and J lost 6; bases outside the gene matches: 6. This CDR3 spans 14 amino acids. CDR1 is SGDLS and CDR2 is YYNGEE in the germline V gene. The CDR3 protein is CASSVYQGAGEQYF. The CDR3 nucleotides are TGTGCCAGCAGCGTATATCAGGGGGCCGGCGAGCAGTACTTC.

This chain uses TRBV10-1 with TRBJ2-7; the D gene is possibly TRBD2 (5 bases). Germline loops: CDR1 WNHNN, CDR2 SYGVQD (reference sequence). The CDR3 covers 12 residues. Deletions cut 2 bases from V and 9 bases from J, with 11 bases between. The CDR3 nucleotides are TGCGCCAGCAGTGAGGGCGGGCTTGGGCAGTACTTC. Translating it yields CASSEGGLGQYF.